This T cell receptor (beta chain) was recorded in a study of long-term antiretroviral therapy in people with HIV. The samples comprised 1-10 million cryopreserved PBMC ahead of DNA extraction. Whole-study results and caveats: The study found that diversity rose after ART but stayed below transplant donor controls. Missing from the dataset were any data on ART adherence, viral resistance or therapy changes. The clones with expansion before ART were dominant in the repertoire at all time points.

Of note for this clone: The antigen is not known.

CDR3 length: 11 residues. V was trimmed by 4 bases and J by 6 bases, leaving 7 bases between them. In germline, CDR1 is DFQATT, CDR2 SNEGSKA (reference sequence). The libraries were made with immunoSEQ v3.0 at survey level. Libraries were prepared by immunoSEQ multiplex PCR; TCRdb keeps only in-frame clonotypes and omits some of them. Of some 16,000 clones in the sample, about 95% were seen once. This TCR was recovered from a man aged 25-40 years with HIV. Sequenced here: unsorted PBMCs, sampled approximately 11 years after starting antiretroviral therapy. This chain uses TRBV20-1 with TRBJ2-1; D ambiguous. The CDR3 DNA sequence: TGCAGTGCTAAGGGTGGCAATGAGCAGTTCTTC. Protein sequence: CSAKGGNEQFF.